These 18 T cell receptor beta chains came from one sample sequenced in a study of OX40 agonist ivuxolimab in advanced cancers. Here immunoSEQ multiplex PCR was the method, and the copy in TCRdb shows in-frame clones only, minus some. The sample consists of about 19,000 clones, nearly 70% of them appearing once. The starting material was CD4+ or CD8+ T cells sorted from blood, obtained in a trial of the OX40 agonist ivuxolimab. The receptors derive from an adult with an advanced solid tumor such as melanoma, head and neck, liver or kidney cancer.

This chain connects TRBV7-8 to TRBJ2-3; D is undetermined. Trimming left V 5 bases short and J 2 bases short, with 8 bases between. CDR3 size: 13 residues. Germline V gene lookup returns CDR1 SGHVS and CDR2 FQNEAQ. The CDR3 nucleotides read TGTGCCAGCAGCCCAGACCCCACAGATACGCAGTATTTT. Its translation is CASSPDPTDTQYF.

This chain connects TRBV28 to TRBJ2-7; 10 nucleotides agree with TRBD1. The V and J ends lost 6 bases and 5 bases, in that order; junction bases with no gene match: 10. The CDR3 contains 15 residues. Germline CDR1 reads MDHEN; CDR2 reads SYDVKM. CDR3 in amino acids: CASSFPRDRGHEQYF. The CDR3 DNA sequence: TGTGCCAGCAGCTTCCCCAGGGACAGGGGTCACGAGCAGTACTTC. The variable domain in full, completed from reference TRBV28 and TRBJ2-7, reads DVKVTQSSRYLVKRTGEKVFLECVQDMDHENMFWYRQDPGLGLRLIYFSYDVKMKEKGDIPEGYSVSREKKERFSLILESASTNQTSMYLCASSFPRDRGHEQYFGPGTRLTVT.

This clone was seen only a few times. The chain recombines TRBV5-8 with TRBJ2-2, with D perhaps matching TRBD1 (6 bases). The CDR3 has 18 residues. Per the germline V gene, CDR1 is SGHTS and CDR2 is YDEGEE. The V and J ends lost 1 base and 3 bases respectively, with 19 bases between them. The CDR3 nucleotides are TGTGCCAGCAGCTTGCCGGGACGGGACACTTCTTACACCGGGGAGCTGTTTTTT. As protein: CASSLPGRDTSYTGELFF.

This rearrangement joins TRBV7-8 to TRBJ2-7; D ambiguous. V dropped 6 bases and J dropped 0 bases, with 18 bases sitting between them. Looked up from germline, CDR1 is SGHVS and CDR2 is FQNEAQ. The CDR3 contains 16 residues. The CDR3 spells CASSLYTKPTSYEQYF. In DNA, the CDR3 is TGTGCCAGCAGTTTATACACGAAACCCACCTCCTACGAGCAGTACTTC. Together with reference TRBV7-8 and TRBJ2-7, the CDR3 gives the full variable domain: GAGVSQSPRYKVAKRGQDVALRCDPISGHVSLFWYQQALGQGPEFLTYFQNEAQLDKSGLPSDRFFAERPEGSVSTLKIQRTQQEDSAVYLCASSLYTKPTSYEQYFGPGTRLTVT.

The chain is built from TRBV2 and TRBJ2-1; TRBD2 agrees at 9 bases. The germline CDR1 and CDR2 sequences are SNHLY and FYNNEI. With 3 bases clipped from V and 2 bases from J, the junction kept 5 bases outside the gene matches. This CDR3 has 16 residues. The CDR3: CASSESREGPYNEQFF. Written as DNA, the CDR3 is TGTGCCAGCAGTGAGTCGCGGGAGGGCCCCTACAATGAGCAGTTCTTC.

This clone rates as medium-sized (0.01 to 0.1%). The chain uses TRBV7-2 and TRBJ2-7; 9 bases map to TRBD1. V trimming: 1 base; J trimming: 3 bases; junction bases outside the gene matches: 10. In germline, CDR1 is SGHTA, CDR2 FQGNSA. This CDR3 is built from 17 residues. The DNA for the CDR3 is TGTGCCAGCAGCTTAGAAGGGGGACAGGGCATTTTCTACGAGCAGTACTTC. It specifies CASSLEGGQGIFYEQYF.

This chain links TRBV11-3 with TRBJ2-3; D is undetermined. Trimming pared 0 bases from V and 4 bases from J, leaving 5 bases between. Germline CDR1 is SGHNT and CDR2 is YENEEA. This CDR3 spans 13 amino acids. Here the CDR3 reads CASSLDFADTQYF. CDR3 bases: TGTGCCAGCAGCTTAGATTTCGCAGATACGCAGTATTTT.

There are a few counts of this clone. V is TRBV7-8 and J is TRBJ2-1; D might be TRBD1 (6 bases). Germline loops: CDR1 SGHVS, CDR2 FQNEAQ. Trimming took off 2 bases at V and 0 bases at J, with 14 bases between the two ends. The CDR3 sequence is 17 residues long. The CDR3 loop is CASSLPLQGSSYNEQFF. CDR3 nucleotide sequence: TGTGCCAGCAGCTTACCGCTACAGGGTAGCTCCTACAATGAGCAGTTCTTC.

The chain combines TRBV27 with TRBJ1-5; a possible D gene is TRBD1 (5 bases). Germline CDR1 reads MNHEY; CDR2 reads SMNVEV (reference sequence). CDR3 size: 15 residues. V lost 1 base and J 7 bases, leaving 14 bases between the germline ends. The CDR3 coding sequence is TGTGCCAGCAGTTTATTAGGGGAGAATGGACAGCCCCAGCATTTT. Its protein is CASSLLGENGQPQHF.

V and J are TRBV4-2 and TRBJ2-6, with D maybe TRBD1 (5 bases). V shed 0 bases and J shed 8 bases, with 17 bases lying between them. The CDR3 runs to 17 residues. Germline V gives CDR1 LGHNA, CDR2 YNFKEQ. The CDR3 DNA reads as TGTGCCAGCAGCCAAGATTTTATTCTAGGGGCTACCAACGTCCTGACTTTC. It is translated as CASSQDFILGATNVLTF.

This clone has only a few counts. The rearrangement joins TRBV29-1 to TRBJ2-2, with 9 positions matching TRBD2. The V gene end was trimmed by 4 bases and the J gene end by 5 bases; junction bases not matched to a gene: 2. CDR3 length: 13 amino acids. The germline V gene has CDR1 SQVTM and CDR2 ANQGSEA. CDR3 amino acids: CSVVSGRTGELFF. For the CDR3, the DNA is TGCAGCGTTGTGAGCGGGAGGACCGGGGAGCTGTTTTTT.

CDR3: CASSVDGDSNYGYTF. The CDR3 DNA reads TGTGCCAGCAGCGTAGATGGGGACAGCAACTATGGCTACACCTTC. This sequence joins TRBV9 and TRBJ1-2, with TRBD1 matching over 7 bases. V lost 0 bases to trimming and J lost 2 bases; unmatched junction nucleotides: 4. The CDR3 has 15 residues. The germline CDR1 and CDR2 sequences are SGDLS and YYNGEE.

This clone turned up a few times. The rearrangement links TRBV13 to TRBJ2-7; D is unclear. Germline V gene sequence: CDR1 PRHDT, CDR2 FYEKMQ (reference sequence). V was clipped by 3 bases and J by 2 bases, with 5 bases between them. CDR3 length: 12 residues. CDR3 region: CASSFSPYEQYF. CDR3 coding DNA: TGTGCCAGCAGCTTTAGTCCCTACGAGCAGTACTTC.

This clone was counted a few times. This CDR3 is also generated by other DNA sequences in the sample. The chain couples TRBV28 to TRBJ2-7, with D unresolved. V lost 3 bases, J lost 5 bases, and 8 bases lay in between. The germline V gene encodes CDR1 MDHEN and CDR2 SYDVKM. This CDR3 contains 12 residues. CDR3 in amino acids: CASSFPGDEQYF. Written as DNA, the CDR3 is TGTGCCAGCAGTTTCCCCGGCGACGAGCAGTACTTC.

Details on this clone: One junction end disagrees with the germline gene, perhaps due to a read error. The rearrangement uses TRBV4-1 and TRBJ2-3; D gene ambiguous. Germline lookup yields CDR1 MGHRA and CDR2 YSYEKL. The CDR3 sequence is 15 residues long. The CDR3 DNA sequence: TGCGCCAGCAGACAAGCCCTAACAGCCGGAGATACGCAGTATTTT. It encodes CASRQALTAGDTQYF.

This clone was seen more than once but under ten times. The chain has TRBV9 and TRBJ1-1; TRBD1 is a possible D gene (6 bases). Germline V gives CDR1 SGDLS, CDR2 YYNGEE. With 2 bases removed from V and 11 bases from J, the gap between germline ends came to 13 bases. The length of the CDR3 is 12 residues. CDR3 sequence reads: CASSVMGGLAFF. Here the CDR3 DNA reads TGTGCCAGCAGCGTTATGGGGGGCCTGGCTTTCTTT. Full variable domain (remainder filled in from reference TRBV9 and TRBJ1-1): DSGVTQTPKHLITATGQRVTLRCSPRSGDLSVYWYQQSLDQGLQFLIQYYNGEERAKGNILERFSAQQFPDLHSELNLSSLELGDSALYFCASSVMGGLAFFGQGTRLTVV.

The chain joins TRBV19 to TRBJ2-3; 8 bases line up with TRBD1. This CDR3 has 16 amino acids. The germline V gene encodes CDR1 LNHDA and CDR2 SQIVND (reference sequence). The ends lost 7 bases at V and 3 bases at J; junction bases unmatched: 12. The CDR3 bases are TGTGCCAGTATGCCTCGGGGGACAGGCCCGACAGATACGCAGTATTTT. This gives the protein CASMPRGTGPTDTQYF.

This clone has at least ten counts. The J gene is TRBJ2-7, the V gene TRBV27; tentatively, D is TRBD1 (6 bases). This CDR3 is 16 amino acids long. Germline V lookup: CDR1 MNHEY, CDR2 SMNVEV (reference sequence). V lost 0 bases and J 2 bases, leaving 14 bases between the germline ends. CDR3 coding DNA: TGTGCCAGCAGTTTATCCACCGGGACATCCGCCTACGAGCAGTACTTC. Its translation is CASSLSTGTSAYEQYF.